These T cell receptor beta chains were read from a single sample in a study of T-cell reconstitution after alpha-beta-depleted transplantation in children. From the PCR reads, TCRdb called clonotypes with MiXCR, one entry per CDR3 protein. Here the sample spans approximately 300,000 distinct CDR3 sequences, roughly 7.8% being singletons. The sample consisted of peripheral blood, taken 360 days after TCRalphabeta/CD19-depleted stem cell transplant. The receptors originated from a female patient aged 2-10 years who had a stem cell transplant for Fanconi anemia, so the T cells may come from the graft donor. The CDR3 runs from the conserved cysteine through the conserved F or W. D genes are given only for firm matches. Part of the rows lack a size; the others show once, few, many or a class for expanded clones.

clone size: many
D gene: NA
J gene: TRBJ2-7
V gene: TRBV14
CDR3 DNA: TGTGCCAGCAGCCAAGTTTCTTGGCAGATGCAGTACTTC
CDR3 protein: CASSQVSWQMQYF

clone size: many
D gene: NA
J gene: TRBJ2-5
V gene: TRBV4-1
CDR3 DNA: TGCGCCAGCAGCCAAGACGGTTTACTAGTCCAGTACTTC
CDR3 protein: CASSQDGLLVQYF

clone size: many
D gene: NA
J gene: TRBJ2-3
V gene: TRBV5-1
CDR3 DNA: TGCGCCAGCAGCTTCCAGCGGGCTAGCACAGATACGCAGTATTTT
CDR3 protein: CASSFQRASTDTQYF

clone size: many
D gene: NA
J gene: TRBJ1-1
V gene: TRBV20-1
CDR3 DNA: TGCAGTGCTCGAGGAATTATGGTGGCGACCCATGAAGCTTTCTTT
CDR3 protein: CSARGIMVATHEAFF

clone size: many
D gene: TRBD1
J gene: TRBJ2-1
V gene: TRBV12-3/TRBV12-4
CDR3 DNA: TGTGCCAGCAGGTCCTTGACAGGGCGTACAGATGAGCAGTTCTTC
CDR3 protein: CASRSLTGRTDEQFF

clone size: many
D gene: NA
J gene: TRBJ1-2
V gene: TRBV3-1
CDR3 DNA: TGTGCCAGCAGCCAGGATTGGCCTAAAAACTATGGCTACACCTTC
CDR3 protein: CASSQDWPKNYGYTF

clone size: many
D gene: NA
J gene: TRBJ2-7
V gene: TRBV5-1
CDR3 DNA: TGCGCCAGCAGCTTGGCTGGGGGGACCTACGAGCAGTACTTC
CDR3 protein: CASSLAGGTYEQYF

clone size: few
D gene: NA
J gene: TRBJ1-5
V gene: TRBV7-9
CDR3 DNA: TGTGCCAGCAGCCTCAATGCTGGGAATCAGCCCCAGCATTTT
CDR3 protein: CASSLNAGNQPQHF

clone size: few
D gene: TRBD1
J gene: TRBJ2-2
V gene: TRBV30
CDR3 DNA: TGTGCCTGGAGTGTGCGTGTACAGGGGTATACTTCGAACACCGGGGAGCTGTTTTTT
CDR3 protein: CAWSVRVQGYTSNTGELFF

clone size: NA
D gene: TRBD1
J gene: TRBJ2-1
V gene: TRBV19
CDR3 DNA: TGTGCCAGTAGTATGGACAGGGTGGGGCACAATGAGCAGTTCTTC
CDR3 protein: CASSMDRVGHNEQFF

clone size: many
D gene: NA
J gene: TRBJ2-7
V gene: TRBV27
CDR3 DNA: TGTGCCAGCAGTTCGGCCGGGACCTCCTACGAGCAGTACTTC
CDR3 protein: CASSSAGTSYEQYF

clone size: NA
D gene: NA
J gene: TRBJ2-5
V gene: TRBV7-9
CDR3 DNA: TGTGCCAGCAGCCATAGGACAATCCAAGAGACCCAGTACTTC
CDR3 protein: CASSHRTIQETQYF

clone size: NA
D gene: NA
J gene: TRBJ1-5
V gene: TRBV12-3/TRBV12-4
CDR3 DNA: TGTGCCAGCAGAAGCGGGGGTCAGCCCCAGCATTTT
CDR3 protein: CASRSGGQPQHF

clone size: many
D gene: TRBD1
J gene: TRBJ2-3
V gene: TRBV5-6
CDR3 DNA: TGTGCCAGCAGCCCCGGGACAGGGGGCTTTGTAACACATGCAGATACGCAGTATTTT
CDR3 protein: CASSPGTGGFVTHADTQYF

clone size: many
D gene: NA
J gene: TRBJ1-1
V gene: TRBV4-2
CDR3 DNA: TGTGCCAGCAGCTACAGACAGACTGAAGCTTTCTTT
CDR3 protein: CASSYRQTEAFF

clone size: few
D gene: NA
J gene: TRBJ2-5
V gene: TRBV6-1
CDR3 DNA: TGTGCCAGCAGTGAAGTACTGGAAATCCCCCAGTACTTC
CDR3 protein: CASSEVLEIPQYF

clone size: few
D gene: TRBD1
J gene: TRBJ1-1
V gene: TRBV7-9
CDR3 DNA: TGTGCCAGCAGCTCGGGACAGACTGAAGCTTTCTTT
CDR3 protein: CASSSGQTEAFF

clone size: many
D gene: NA
J gene: TRBJ2-2
V gene: TRBV12-3/TRBV12-4
CDR3 DNA: TGTGCCAGCAGTTTAGCCTCCCCAGTCACCGGGGAGCTGTTTTTT
CDR3 protein: CASSLASPVTGELFF

clone size: many
D gene: TRBD2
J gene: TRBJ2-2
V gene: TRBV20-1
CDR3 DNA: TGCAGTGCTAGAGAGTTAGCGGGGGGCAACACCGGGGAGCTGTTTTTT
CDR3 protein: CSARELAGGNTGELFF

clone size: many
D gene: NA
J gene: TRBJ2-1
V gene: TRBV20-1
CDR3 DNA: TGCAGTGCTAGAGCTGGATCATCGTTGTCCAATGAGCAGTTCTTC
CDR3 protein: CSARAGSSLSNEQFF

clone size: many
D gene: NA
J gene: TRBJ2-1
V gene: TRBV7-2
CDR3 DNA: TGTGCCAGCAGCTTAGTCGGGGGAACTATGATCAATGAGCAGTTCTTC
CDR3 protein: CASSLVGGTMINEQFF

clone size: few
D gene: TRBD1
J gene: TRBJ2-2
V gene: TRBV4-3
CDR3 DNA: TGCGCCAGCAGCCACGGGACAGGCGACACCGGGGAGCTGTTTTTT
CDR3 protein: CASSHGTGDTGELFF

clone size: many
D gene: TRBD1
J gene: TRBJ1-4
V gene: TRBV29-1
CDR3 DNA: TGCAGCGCCTCCACAGGGGGAAGGGAAAAACTGTTTTTT
CDR3 protein: CSASTGGREKLFF

clone size: many
D gene: TRBD2
J gene: TRBJ2-7
V gene: TRBV20-1
CDR3 DNA: TGCAGTGCACTAGCCGGGACTAGCCCCTACGAGCAGTACTTC
CDR3 protein: CSALAGTSPYEQYF

clone size: NA
D gene: TRBD2
J gene: TRBJ2-3
V gene: TRBV20-1
CDR3 DNA: TGCAGTGGTACTAGCGATAGCACAGATACGCAGTATTTT
CDR3 protein: CSGTSDSTDTQYF

clone size: NA
D gene: TRBD1
J gene: TRBJ2-7
V gene: TRBV28
CDR3 DNA: TGTGCCAGCAGCCGCCGGGACAGGGTCGCGTATCCCTACGAGCAGTACTTC
CDR3 protein: CASSRRDRVAYPYEQYF

clone size: many
D gene: NA
J gene: TRBJ1-1
V gene: TRBV5-1
CDR3 DNA: TGCGCCAGCAGCTTGGGGATCTTAGGGAGCGAAGCTTTCTTT
CDR3 protein: CASSLGILGSEAFF

clone size: many
D gene: NA
J gene: TRBJ2-3
V gene: TRBV4-3
CDR3 DNA: TGCGCCAGCAGCCAAGATCCCAGGGTACGAAGCACAGATACGCAGTATTTT
CDR3 protein: CASSQDPRVRSTDTQYF

clone size: many
D gene: TRBD1
J gene: TRBJ2-2
V gene: TRBV6-2/TRBV6-3
CDR3 DNA: TGTGCCAGCAGACCCGGGCGCAGGGGGCTCTTTAGGCGACGGGACACCGGGGAGCTGTTTTTT
CDR3 protein: CASRPGRRGLFRRRDTGELFF

clone size: NA
D gene: NA
J gene: TRBJ2-7
V gene: TRBV5-6
CDR3 DNA: TGTGCCAGCAGCTTGGGGGGCCGGGACGAGCAGTACTTC
CDR3 protein: CASSLGGRDEQYF

clone size: many
D gene: TRBD1
J gene: TRBJ2-7
V gene: TRBV6-5
CDR3 DNA: TGTGCCAGCAGCCCCGAAAACAGGGGAATCTACGAGCAGTACTTC
CDR3 protein: CASSPENRGIYEQYF

clone size: few
D gene: NA
J gene: TRBJ2-1
V gene: TRBV9
CDR3 DNA: TGTGCCAGCAGCGTAGCGGACCTACACGGGAGAGGTGAGCAGTTCTTC
CDR3 protein: CASSVADLHGRGEQFF

clone size: NA
D gene: NA
J gene: TRBJ2-6
V gene: TRBV6-1
CDR3 DNA: TGTGCCAGCAGCCTAAACGGGGGATCTGGGGCCAACGTCCTGACTTTC
CDR3 protein: CASSLNGGSGANVLTF

clone size: few
D gene: NA
J gene: TRBJ2-5
V gene: TRBV5-1
CDR3 DNA: TGCGCCAGCAGCTTGCCCACGGCCGTGTTGGAGACCCAGTACTTC
CDR3 protein: CASSLPTAVLETQYF

clone size: many
D gene: NA
J gene: TRBJ1-2
V gene: TRBV10-3
CDR3 DNA: TGTGCCATTAGAAAGGGGGACCTAGAGGGCTACACCTTC
CDR3 protein: CAIRKGDLEGYTF

clone size: many
D gene: NA
J gene: TRBJ2-1
V gene: TRBV14
CDR3 DNA: TGTGCCAGCAGCCAACGCCAGGGGAGCTATGAGCAGTTCTTC
CDR3 protein: CASSQRQGSYEQFF

clone size: few
D gene: TRBD1
J gene: TRBJ1-2
V gene: TRBV4-1
CDR3 DNA: TGCGCCAGCAGCCAAGTGATGGGGACAGGGGACATCTATGGCTACACCTTC
CDR3 protein: CASSQVMGTGDIYGYTF

clone size: few
D gene: NA
J gene: TRBJ2-3
V gene: TRBV7-2
CDR3 DNA: TGTGCCAGCAGTAGGTTTGACGGCCCCACAGATACGCAGTATTTT
CDR3 protein: CASSRFDGPTDTQYF

clone size: few
D gene: NA
J gene: TRBJ2-5
V gene: TRBV28
CDR3 DNA: TGTGCCAGCAGTGTTTCACTAGCAACGGAGACCCAGTACTTC
CDR3 protein: CASSVSLATETQYF

clone size: NA
D gene: TRBD2
J gene: TRBJ2-3
V gene: TRBV18
CDR3 DNA: TGTGCCAGCTCACCATGGAAGCGGGGAACCACAGATACGCAGTATTTT
CDR3 protein: CASSPWKRGTTDTQYF

clone size: many
D gene: NA
J gene: TRBJ2-7
V gene: TRBV6-5
CDR3 DNA: TGTGCCAGCAGTTATCGTACGGACGGAGCTGGGCAGTACTTC
CDR3 protein: CASSYRTDGAGQYF

clone size: many
D gene: TRBD2
J gene: TRBJ2-2
V gene: TRBV20-1
CDR3 DNA: TGCAGTGCTAAAGGTTCAGGGAGGGGAGGGCCCGGGGAGCTGTTTTTT
CDR3 protein: CSAKGSGRGGPGELFF

clone size: many
D gene: NA
J gene: TRBJ2-7
V gene: TRBV5-1
CDR3 DNA: TGCGCCAGCAGCTTGGTGTCCGGGGGACACGAGCAGTACTTC
CDR3 protein: CASSLVSGGHEQYF

clone size: NA
D gene: TRBD1
J gene: TRBJ2-1
V gene: TRBV7-9
CDR3 DNA: TGTGCCAGCACCCCTTGGGGGACAGGGTCCTACAATGAGCAGTTCTTC
CDR3 protein: CASTPWGTGSYNEQFF

clone size: many
D gene: TRBD1
J gene: TRBJ2-1
V gene: TRBV5-1
CDR3 DNA: TGCGCCAGCAGCCCAGGGACAGACTCCTACAATGAGCAGTTCTTC
CDR3 protein: CASSPGTDSYNEQFF

clone size: NA
D gene: NA
J gene: TRBJ2-7
V gene: TRBV4-1
CDR3 DNA: TGCGCCAGCAGCCAAGATGGGGCCAATACCTACGAGCAGTACTTC
CDR3 protein: CASSQDGANTYEQYF

clone size: NA
D gene: NA
J gene: TRBJ1-5
V gene: TRBV9
CDR3 DNA: TGTGCCAGCGGACAACAGGGCAATCAGCCCCAGCATTTT
CDR3 protein: CASGQQGNQPQHF

clone size: NA
D gene: NA
J gene: TRBJ2-1
V gene: TRBV3-1
CDR3 DNA: TGTGCCAGCAGCCAAGCCGGGGAAGCGGAGCAGTTCTTC
CDR3 protein: CASSQAGEAEQFF

clone size: NA
D gene: NA
J gene: TRBJ1-1
V gene: TRBV18
CDR3 DNA: TGTGCCAGCTCACCTGGGACCTTTATGAACACTGAAGCTTTCTTT
CDR3 protein: CASSPGTFMNTEAFF

clone size: few
D gene: TRBD1
J gene: TRBJ2-2
V gene: TRBV7-9
CDR3 DNA: TGTGCCAGCAGCCATGGGACAGGAGTTACCGGGGAGCTGTTTTTT
CDR3 protein: CASSHGTGVTGELFF

clone size: few
D gene: NA
J gene: TRBJ2-3
V gene: TRBV7-2
CDR3 DNA: TGTGCCAGCAGCTTATTTGCGGAAAGCACAGATACGCAGTATTTT
CDR3 protein: CASSLFAESTDTQYF

clone size: many
D gene: TRBD1
J gene: TRBJ1-1
V gene: TRBV5-1
CDR3 DNA: TGCGCCAGCAGCTATTGGGGACAGGTGAACACTGAAGCTTTCTTT
CDR3 protein: CASSYWGQVNTEAFF

clone size: many
D gene: NA
J gene: TRBJ1-1
V gene: TRBV20-1
CDR3 DNA: TGCAGTAATGCTCACCTTACACCTGAAGCTTTCTTT
CDR3 protein: CSNAHLTPEAFF

clone size: few
D gene: NA
J gene: TRBJ2-7
V gene: TRBV3-1
CDR3 DNA: TGTGCCAGCAGCCAAGATTCGTCAGGGAGAAGGTACGAGCAGTACTTC
CDR3 protein: CASSQDSSGRRYEQYF

clone size: many
D gene: NA
J gene: TRBJ1-1
V gene: TRBV12-3/TRBV12-4
CDR3 DNA: TGTGCCAGCAGTCCACAGGCTTGGGCTGAAGCTTTCTTT
CDR3 protein: CASSPQAWAEAFF